These 15 T cell receptor beta chains were all obtained from the same sample, sequenced in a study of cytomegalovirus exposure and HLA in healthy donors. Primers included in the PCR were 60 Vbeta and 13 Jbeta primers. The table came from immunoSEQ multiplex PCR; TCRdb's copy has only in-frame clones and leaves some out. The sample lists about 160,000 clones, under 85% occurring once. Material for sequencing was PBMCs. The receptor set was obtained from a man aged 50 to 60 in good health and CMV-seropositive.

The rearrangement uses TRBV5-5 and TRBJ1-3, with TRBD1 as a possible D gene (5 bases). The CDR3 extends over 14 amino acids. Germline values: CDR1 SGHKS, CDR2 YYEKEE (reference sequence). Trimming took off 0 bases at V and 2 bases at J, with 6 bases between the two ends. The CDR3 loop reads CASSLARAGNTIYF. CDR3 in DNA: TGTGCCAGCAGCTTGGCCAGGGCTGGAAACACCATATATTTT. Combining the CDR3 with reference TRBV5-5 and TRBJ1-3 gives the whole variable domain DAGVTQSPTHLIKTRGQQVTLRCSPISGHKSVSWYQQVLGQGPQFIFQYYEKEERGRGNFPDRFSARQFPNYSSELNVNALLLGDSALYLCASSLARAGNTIYFGEGSWLTVV.

This chain links TRBV6-4 with TRBJ1-2; D unclear. The CDR3 spans 14 residues. Trimming removed 7 bases at V and 6 bases at J, with 18 bases between. CDR1 MRHNA and CDR2 SNTAGT come from the germline V gene. The CDR3 here is CASTLGVSSDGYTF. The CDR3, as DNA: TGTGCCAGCACCCTCGGGGTAAGTAGTGATGGCTACACCTTC.

This chain connects TRBV11-1 to TRBJ2-4; 7 bases are a match to TRBD1. Germline lookup yields CDR1 SGHAT and CDR2 FQDESV (reference sequence). J lost 2 bases, V lost 1 base, and 2 bases had no gene match. This CDR3 is built from 15 residues. The CDR3 DNA follows: TGTGCCAGCAGCTTAGAAGGGGGCACCAAAAACATTCAGTACTTC. The encoded protein is CASSLEGGTKNIQYF.

V and J are TRBV28 and TRBJ1-1; D is undetermined. The V gene's germline CDR1 is MDHEN and CDR2 SYDVKM. The CDR3 has 14 residues. V was trimmed by 2 bases and J by 2 bases, leaving 9 bases between them. The CDR3 spells CASSLPSVNTEAFF. The DNA of the CDR3 is TGTGCCAGCAGTTTACCCTCGGTCAACACTGAAGCTTTCTTT. The full variable domain, with the rest looked up from reference TRBV28 and TRBJ1-1, is DVKVTQSSRYLVKRTGEKVFLECVQDMDHENMFWYRQDPGLGLRLIYFSYDVKMKEKGDIPEGYSVSREKKERFSLILESASTNQTSMYLCASSLPSVNTEAFFGQGTRLTVV.

This chain uses TRBV6-1 with TRBJ1-3; D gene ambiguous. The V gene lost 6 bases and the J gene lost 1 base, with 10 bases spanning the gap. The CDR3 contains 14 residues. The germline gives CDR1 MNHNS, CDR2 SASEGT. The CDR3 DNA follows: TGTGCCAGCAGATCGGAGGTTTCTGGAAACACCATATATTTT. Translation: CASRSEVSGNTIYF.

The genes are TRBV5-1 and TRBJ2-3, with 10 bases fitting TRBD1. The length of the CDR3 is 16 residues. Germline trimming cut 4 bases from V and 5 bases from J; bases unmatched to any gene: 10. The germline gives CDR1 SGHRS, CDR2 YFSETQ. The CDR3 nucleotides are TGCGCCAGCAGCCAGGGGACAGGGGCCCTCGGAGATACGCAGTATTTT. Residues: CASSQGTGALGDTQYF. Based on the CDR3 plus reference TRBV5-1 and TRBJ2-3, the full variable domain is KAGVTQTPRYLIKTRGQQVTLSCSPISGHRSVSWYQQTPGQGLQFLFEYFSETQRNKGNFPGRFSGRQFSNSRSEMNVSTLELGDSALYLCASSQGTGALGDTQYFGPGTRLTVL.

DNA for the CDR3: TGCGCCAGCAGCCAAGAGGGAGAGTCCTCTGGGGCCAACGTCCTGACTTTC. It specifies CASSQEGESSGANVLTF. The chain joins TRBV4-3 to TRBJ2-6, with TRBD2 as a possible D gene (5 bases). CDR3 length equals 17 residues. The germline V gene encodes CDR1 LGHNA and CDR2 YSLEER. Trimming cost V 0 bases and J 0 bases, with 9 bases left between them.

The count of this clone is one. This chain uses TRBV6-5 with TRBJ1-6, with D maybe TRBD1 (6 bases). The germline V gene has CDR1 MNHEY and CDR2 SVGAGI. V lost 6 bases and J lost 9, with 12 bases in between. CDR3 length equals 13 residues. The CDR3 DNA sequence: TGTGCCAGCAGACAGGGTATCGGTTCACCCCTCCACTTT. It yields the protein CASRQGIGSPLHF.

The gene calls are TRBV9 and TRBJ2-1; D not resolved. The CDR3 covers 15 residues. Germline V CDR1 and CDR2: SGDLS, YYNGEE. The V end was cut by 0 bases, the J end by 0 bases, with 7 bases between. The CDR3 bases are TGTGCCAGCAGCGTAGTTTGGAGCTCCTACAATGAGCAGTTCTTC. As protein: CASSVVWSSYNEQFF.

The V and J genes are TRBV7-6 and TRBJ2-3; D call uncertain. CDR3 length equals 16 residues. V was clipped by 2 bases and J by 0 bases, with 12 bases between them. Germline lookup yields CDR1 SGHVS and CDR2 FNYEAQ. This CDR3 reads CASSLIPVTSTDTQYF. The CDR3 bases are TGTGCCAGCAGCTTAATTCCGGTTACTAGCACAGATACGCAGTATTTT.

The chain recombines TRBV4-2 with TRBJ2-1; TRBD2 is a possible D gene (6 bases). The CDR3 is 13 residues long. Germline loops: CDR1 LGHNA, CDR2 YNFKEQ. Trimming removed 0 bases from V and 10 bases from J, with 10 bases in between. The chain's CDR3 is CASSQEGTWEQFF. In DNA, the CDR3 is TGTGCCAGCAGCCAAGAAGGGACTTGGGAGCAGTTCTTC.

The V and J genes are TRBV25-1 and TRBJ2-5; D unresolved. Germline loops: CDR1 MGHDK, CDR2 SYGVNS. V lost 5 bases, J lost 3 bases, and 19 bases lay in between. The CDR3 is 16 amino acids. In DNA, the CDR3 is TGTGCCAGCAGTACTCCAGGCTCCCCCCTTAAAGAGACCCAGTACTTC. Amino acids: CASSTPGSPLKETQYF.

V gene TRBV9 combines with J gene TRBJ2-3, with 7 nucleotides matching TRBD2. CDR1 and CDR2 from the germline V gene are SGDLS and YYNGEE. Trimming at V came to 4 bases and at J to 4 bases, leaving 12 bases not matched to a gene. This CDR3 has 16 residues. As DNA, the CDR3 is TGTGCCAGCAGCTACCGGGACTACTCAAGACCAGATACGCAGTATTTT. Translated: CASSYRDYSRPDTQYF.

The chain joins TRBV13 to TRBJ2-1, with D maybe TRBD2 (5 bases). This CDR3 spans 14 amino acids. The germline CDR1 and CDR2 sequences are PRHDT and FYEKMQ (reference sequence). V was shortened by 0 bases and J by 6 bases, with 9 bases between the two germline ends. CDR3 coding DNA: TGTGCCAGCAGCTTAGGGGAGGCGAGCAATGAGCAGTTCTTC. Translation gives CASSLGEASNEQFF.

The chain recombines TRBV7-2 with TRBJ2-5; TRBD2 agrees at 7 bases. Germline V gene sequence: CDR1 SGHTA, CDR2 FQGNSA. Trimming removed 7 bases from V and 3 bases from J; junction bases left unmatched: 14. This CDR3 region has 16 residues. The CDR3 nucleotides are TGTGCCAGCACCTCGGAGCGGGGAGATACTAAAGAGACCCAGTACTTC. The encoded protein is CASTSERGDTKETQYF.